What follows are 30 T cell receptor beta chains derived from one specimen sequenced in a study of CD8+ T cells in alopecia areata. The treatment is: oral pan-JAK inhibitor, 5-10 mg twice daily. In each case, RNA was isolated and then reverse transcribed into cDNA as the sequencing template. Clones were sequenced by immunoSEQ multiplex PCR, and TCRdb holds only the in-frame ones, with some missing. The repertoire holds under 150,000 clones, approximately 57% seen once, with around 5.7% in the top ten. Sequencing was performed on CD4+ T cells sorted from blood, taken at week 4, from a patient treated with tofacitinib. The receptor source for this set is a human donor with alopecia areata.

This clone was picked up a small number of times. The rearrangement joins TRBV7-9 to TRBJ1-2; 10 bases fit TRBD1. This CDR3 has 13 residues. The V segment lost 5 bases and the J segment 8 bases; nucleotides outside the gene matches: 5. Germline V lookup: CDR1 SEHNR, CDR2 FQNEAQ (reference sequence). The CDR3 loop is CASSLGQGPGYTF. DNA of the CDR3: TGTGCCAGCAGCCTGGGACAGGGGCCAGGCTACACCTTC.

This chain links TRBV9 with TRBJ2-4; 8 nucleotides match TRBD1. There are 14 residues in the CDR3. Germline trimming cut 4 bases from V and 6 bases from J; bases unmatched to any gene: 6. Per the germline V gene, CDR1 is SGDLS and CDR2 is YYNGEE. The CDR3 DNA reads TGTGCCAGCAGCCTGACAGGGGATTTAAACATTCAGTACTTC. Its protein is CASSLTGDLNIQYF.

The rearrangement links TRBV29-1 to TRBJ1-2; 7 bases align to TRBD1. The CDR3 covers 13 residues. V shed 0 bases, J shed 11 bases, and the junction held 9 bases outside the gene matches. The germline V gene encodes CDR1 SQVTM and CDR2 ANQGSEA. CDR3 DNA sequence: TGCAGCGTTGAAGAAGTGAGGGGGCTTGGTTACACCTTC. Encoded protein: CSVEEVRGLGYTF.

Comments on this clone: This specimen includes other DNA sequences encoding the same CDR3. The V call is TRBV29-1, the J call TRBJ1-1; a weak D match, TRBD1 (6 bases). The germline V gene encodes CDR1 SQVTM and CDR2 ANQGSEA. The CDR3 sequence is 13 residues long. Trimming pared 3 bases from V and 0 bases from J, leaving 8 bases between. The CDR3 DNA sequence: TGCAGCGTTGACAGGGGCTTGAACACTGAAGCTTTCTTT. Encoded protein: CSVDRGLNTEAFF.

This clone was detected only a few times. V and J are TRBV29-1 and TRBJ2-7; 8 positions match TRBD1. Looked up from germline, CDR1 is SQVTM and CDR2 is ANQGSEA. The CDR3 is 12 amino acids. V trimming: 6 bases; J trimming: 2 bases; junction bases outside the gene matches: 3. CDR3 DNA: TGCAGCGTCAGGACAGGGACCTACGAGCAGTACTTC. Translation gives CSVRTGTYEQYF.

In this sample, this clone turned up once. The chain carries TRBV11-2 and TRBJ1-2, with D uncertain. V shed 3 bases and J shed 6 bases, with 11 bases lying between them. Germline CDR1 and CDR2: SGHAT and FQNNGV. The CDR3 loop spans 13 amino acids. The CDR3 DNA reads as TGTGCCAGCAGCTTCGGGCAGTCGAATGGCTACACCTTC. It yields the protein CASSFGQSNGYTF.

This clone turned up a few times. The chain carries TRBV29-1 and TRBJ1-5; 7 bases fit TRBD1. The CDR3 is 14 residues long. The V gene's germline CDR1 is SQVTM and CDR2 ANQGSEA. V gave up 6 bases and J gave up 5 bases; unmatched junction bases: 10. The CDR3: CSVGEGGQDQPQHF. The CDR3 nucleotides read TGCAGCGTCGGAGAAGGGGGCCAGGATCAGCCCCAGCATTTT.

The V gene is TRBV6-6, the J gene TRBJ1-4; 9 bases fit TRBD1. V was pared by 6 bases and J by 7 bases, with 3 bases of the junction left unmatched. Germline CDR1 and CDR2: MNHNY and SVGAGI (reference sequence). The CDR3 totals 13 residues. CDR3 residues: CASRQGAGEKLFF. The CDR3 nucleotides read TGTGCCAGCAGACAGGGGGCCGGTGAAAAACTGTTTTTT.

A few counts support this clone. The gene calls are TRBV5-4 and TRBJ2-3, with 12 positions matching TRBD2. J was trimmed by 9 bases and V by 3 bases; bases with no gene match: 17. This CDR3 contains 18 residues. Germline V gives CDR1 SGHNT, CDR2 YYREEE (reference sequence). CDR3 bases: TGTGCCAGCAGCTCCGGAAATCCCGGGACTAGCGGGTTTACGACGCAGTATTTT. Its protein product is CASSSGNPGTSGFTTQYF.

The CDR3 is CASSYSTGNGYTF. For the CDR3, the DNA is TGTGCCAGCAGTTACTCGACAGGAAATGGCTACACCTTC. V usage is TRBV6-6 and J usage is TRBJ1-2; possible D gene TRBD1, 6 bases. Trimming took 0 bases from V and 6 from J, leaving 8 bases between them. Germline lookup yields CDR1 MNHNY and CDR2 SVGAGI (reference sequence). The CDR3 loop spans 13 amino acids.

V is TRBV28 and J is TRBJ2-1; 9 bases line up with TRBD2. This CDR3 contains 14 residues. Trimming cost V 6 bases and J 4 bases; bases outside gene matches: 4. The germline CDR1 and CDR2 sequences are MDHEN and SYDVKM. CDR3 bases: TGTGCCAGCAGATGGACTAGCGCGTACAATGAGCAGTTCTTC. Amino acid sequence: CASRWTSAYNEQFF.

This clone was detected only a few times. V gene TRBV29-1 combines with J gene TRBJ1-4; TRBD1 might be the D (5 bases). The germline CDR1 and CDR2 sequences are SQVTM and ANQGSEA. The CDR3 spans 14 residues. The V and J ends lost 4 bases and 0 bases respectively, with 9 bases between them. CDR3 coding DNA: TGCAGCGTTGCTGGGGGTTCAACTAATGAAAAACTGTTTTTT. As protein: CSVAGGSTNEKLFF.

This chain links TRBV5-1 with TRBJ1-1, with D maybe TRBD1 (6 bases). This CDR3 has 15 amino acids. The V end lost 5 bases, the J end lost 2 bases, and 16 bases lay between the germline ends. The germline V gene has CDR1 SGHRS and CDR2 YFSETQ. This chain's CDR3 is CASSYTGQLNTEAFF. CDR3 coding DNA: TGCGCCAGCAGTTATACCGGACAGCTTAACACTGAAGCTTTCTTT.

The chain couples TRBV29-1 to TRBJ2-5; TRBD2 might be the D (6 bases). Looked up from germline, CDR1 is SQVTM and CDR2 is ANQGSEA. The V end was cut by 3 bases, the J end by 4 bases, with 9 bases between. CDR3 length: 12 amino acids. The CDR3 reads CSVDRGGETQYF. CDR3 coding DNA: TGCAGCGTTGATCGGGGAGGAGAGACCCAGTACTTC.

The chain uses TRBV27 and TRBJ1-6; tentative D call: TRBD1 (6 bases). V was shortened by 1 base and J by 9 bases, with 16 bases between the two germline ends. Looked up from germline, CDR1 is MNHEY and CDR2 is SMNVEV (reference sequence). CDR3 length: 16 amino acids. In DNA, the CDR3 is TGTGCCAGCAGTTTATATCCACAGGGCGCGATTTCACCCCTCCACTTT. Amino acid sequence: CASSLYPQGAISPLHF.

DNA of the CDR3: TGTGCCAGCAGTTACTCGCGTGACCGAACCTACGAGCAGTACTTC. Amino acid sequence: CASSYSRDRTYEQYF. The rearrangement links TRBV6-5 to TRBJ2-7; D is unclear. V gave up 0 bases and J gave up 2 bases, with 11 bases separating them. Germline V gene lookup returns CDR1 MNHEY and CDR2 SVGAGI. The CDR3 consists of 15 residues.

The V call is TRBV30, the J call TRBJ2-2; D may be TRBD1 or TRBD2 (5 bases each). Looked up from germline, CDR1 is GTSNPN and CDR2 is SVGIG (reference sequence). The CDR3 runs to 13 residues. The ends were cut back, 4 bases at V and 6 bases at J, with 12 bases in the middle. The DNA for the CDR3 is TGTGCCTGGAACCAGATGGGGGCCGGGGAGCTGTTTTTT. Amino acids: CAWNQMGAGELFF.

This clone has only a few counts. The CDR3 sequence: CASSIEGNQPQHF. The DNA for the CDR3 is TGTGCCAGTAGTATAGAGGGCAATCAGCCCCAGCATTTT. The chain recombines TRBV19 with TRBJ1-5; no definite D call. From germline, CDR1 is LNHDA and CDR2 SQIVND (reference sequence). The CDR3 runs 13 residues. V lost 0 bases and J lost 2, with 2 bases in between.

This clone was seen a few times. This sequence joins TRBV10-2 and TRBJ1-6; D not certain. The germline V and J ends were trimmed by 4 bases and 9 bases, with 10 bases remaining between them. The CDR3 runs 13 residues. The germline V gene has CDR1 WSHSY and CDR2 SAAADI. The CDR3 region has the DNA TGCGCCAGCAGTGCCGTTCGGGGTTCACCCCTCCACTTT. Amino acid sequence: CASSAVRGSPLHF.

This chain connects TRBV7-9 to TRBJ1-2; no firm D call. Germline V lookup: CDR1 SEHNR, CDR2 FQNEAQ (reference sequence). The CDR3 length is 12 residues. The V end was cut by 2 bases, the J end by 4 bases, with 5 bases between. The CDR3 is CASSLSSYGYTF. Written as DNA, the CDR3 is TGTGCCAGCAGCTTATCTAGCTATGGCTACACCTTC.

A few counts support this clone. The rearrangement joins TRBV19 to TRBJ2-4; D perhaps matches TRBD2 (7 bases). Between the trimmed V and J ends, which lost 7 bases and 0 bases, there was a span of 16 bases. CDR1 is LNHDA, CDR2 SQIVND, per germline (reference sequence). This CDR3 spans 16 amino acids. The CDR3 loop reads CASIRRGAVAKNIQYF. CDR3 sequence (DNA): TGTGCCAGTATTCGTCGGGGGGCCGTAGCCAAAAACATTCAGTACTTC.

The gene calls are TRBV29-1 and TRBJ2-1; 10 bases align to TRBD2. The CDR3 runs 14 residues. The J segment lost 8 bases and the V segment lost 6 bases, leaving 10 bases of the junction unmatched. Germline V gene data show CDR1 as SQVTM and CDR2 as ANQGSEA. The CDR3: CSVPASGSRHEQFF. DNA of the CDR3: TGCAGCGTGCCGGCTAGCGGGAGTCGGCATGAGCAGTTCTTC.

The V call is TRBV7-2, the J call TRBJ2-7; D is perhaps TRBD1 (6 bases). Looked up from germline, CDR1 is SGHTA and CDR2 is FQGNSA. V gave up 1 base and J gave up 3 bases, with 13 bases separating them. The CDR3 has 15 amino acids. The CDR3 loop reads CASSLDGDRIYEQYF. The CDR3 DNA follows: TGTGCCAGCAGCTTAGACGGTGACAGGATCTACGAGCAGTACTTC.

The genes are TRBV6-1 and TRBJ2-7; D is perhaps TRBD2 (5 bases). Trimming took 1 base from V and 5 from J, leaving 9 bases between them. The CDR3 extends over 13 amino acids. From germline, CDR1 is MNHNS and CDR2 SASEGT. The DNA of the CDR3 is TGTGCCAGCAGTGAAGTCCGGCGGGACGAGCAGTACTTC. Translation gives CASSEVRRDEQYF.

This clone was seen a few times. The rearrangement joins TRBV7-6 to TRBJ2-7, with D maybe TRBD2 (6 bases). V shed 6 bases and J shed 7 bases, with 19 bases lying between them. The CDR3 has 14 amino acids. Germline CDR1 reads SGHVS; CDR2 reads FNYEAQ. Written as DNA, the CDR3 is TGTGCCAGCAGTTCTAGCGCCTATCTGGGAGAGCAGTACTTC. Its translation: CASSSSAYLGEQYF.

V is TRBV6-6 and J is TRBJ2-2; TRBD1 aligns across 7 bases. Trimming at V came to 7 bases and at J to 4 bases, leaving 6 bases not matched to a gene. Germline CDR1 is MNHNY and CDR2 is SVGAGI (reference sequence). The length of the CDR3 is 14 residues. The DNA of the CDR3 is TGTGCCAGCACCCTGGGACAGTCCACCGGGGAGCTGTTTTTT. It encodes CASTLGQSTGELFF.

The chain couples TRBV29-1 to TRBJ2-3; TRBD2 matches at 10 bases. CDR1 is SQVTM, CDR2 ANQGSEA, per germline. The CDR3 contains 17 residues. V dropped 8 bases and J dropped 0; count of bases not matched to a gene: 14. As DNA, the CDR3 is TGCAGCCCCTGGATAGCGGGGGGACCTACTAGCACAGATACGCAGTATTTT. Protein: CSPWIAGGPTSTDTQYF.

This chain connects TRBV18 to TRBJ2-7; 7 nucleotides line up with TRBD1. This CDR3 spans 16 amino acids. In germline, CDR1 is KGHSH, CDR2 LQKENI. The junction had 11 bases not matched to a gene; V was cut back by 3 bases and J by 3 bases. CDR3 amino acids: CASSPRRQGTNYEQYF. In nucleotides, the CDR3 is TGTGCCAGCTCACCTCGACGACAGGGAACGAACTACGAGCAGTACTTC.

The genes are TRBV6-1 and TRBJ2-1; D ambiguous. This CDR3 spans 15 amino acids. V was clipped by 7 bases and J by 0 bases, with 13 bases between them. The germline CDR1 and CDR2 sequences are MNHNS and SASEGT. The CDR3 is CASKAGLSSYNEQFF. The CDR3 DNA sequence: TGTGCCAGCAAGGCCGGGCTAAGCTCCTACAATGAGCAGTTCTTC.

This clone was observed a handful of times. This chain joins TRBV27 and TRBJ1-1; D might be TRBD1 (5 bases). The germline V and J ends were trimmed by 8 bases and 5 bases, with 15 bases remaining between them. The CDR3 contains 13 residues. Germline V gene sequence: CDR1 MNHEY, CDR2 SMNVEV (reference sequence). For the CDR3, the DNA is TGTGCCAGCCGGAGTTTCAGGGCAACTGAAGCTTTCTTT. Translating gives CASRSFRATEAFF.